The clone carrying this TCR beta chain was counted ten times or more. What it recognizes is unknown. Trimming pared 5 bases from V and 2 bases from J, leaving 13 bases between. This CDR3 comprises 14 residues. Germline CDR1 is SGHTA and CDR2 is FQGNSA. Preparation of the TCRbeta library involved a method that used unique molecular identifiers. MiXCR was run by TCRdb on the PCR reads, yielding one entry per CDR3 protein. This table has 600,000 or so distinct CDR3 sequences, under 25% appearing once. These data originate in a study of T-cell reconstitution after alpha-beta-depleted transplantation in children. Study results and caveats: High day-60 TCRbeta diversity in some patients came from surviving recipient T cells and thymic progenitors. At around two months after transplant, the alpha-beta T cells were reportedly derived from several hundred expanded clones that came from non-depleted graft cells. T-cell numbers and diversity, one year after transplant, stemmed largely from T cells that were newly produced.

J is TRBJ2-7 and V is TRBV7-2; D remains unclear. This receptor was taken from a boy less than two years old who had a stem cell transplant for acute myeloid leukemia, so the T cells may come from the graft donor. The sequencing used PBMCs, mostly from graft donor cells, collected 360 days after TCRalphabeta/CD19-depleted stem cell transplant. Here the CDR3 reads CASSRAPAPYEQYF. CDR3 nucleotides: TGTGCCAGCAGCCGGGCCCCGGCCCCCTACGAGCAGTACTTC.